These 3 T cell receptor beta chains were sequenced from one sample in a study of OX40 agonist ivuxolimab in advanced cancers. Library prep was done by the immunoSEQ multiplex PCR assay. Imported from immuneACCESS, the table was reduced by TCRdb to in-frame sequences with V and J called. These copies leave out some clones; in studies compared against another copy, an unresolved V gene accounts for under half, and the cause of the remainder is not known. Here the sample has 65,000 to 75,000 clones; around 86% occur a single time. 0.35% to 0.5% of the sample lies in the top ten. The material sequenced was CD4+ or CD8+ T cells sorted from blood, taken in a trial of the OX40 agonist ivuxolimab. The receptors were gathered from an adult with an advanced solid tumor such as melanoma, head and neck, liver or kidney cancer.

The chain carries TRBV13 and TRBJ2-1; D gene unclear. Germline CDR1 and CDR2: PRHDT and FYEKMQ (reference sequence). The ends were cut back, 2 bases at V and 5 bases at J, with 4 bases in the middle. The CDR3 totals 12 residues. This CDR3 reads CASSLLDNEQFF. CDR3 coding DNA: TGTGCCAGCAGCTTACTGGACAATGAGCAGTTCTTC.

The chain carries TRBV5-1 and TRBJ2-7, with D perhaps TRBD1 (5 bases). Trimming took off 9 bases at V and 3 bases at J, with 16 bases between the two ends. Germline CDR1 and CDR2: SGHRS and YFSETQ. This CDR3 spans 13 amino acids. CDR3 nucleotides: TGCGCCACCACACCAGGGAAAAACTACGAGCAGTACGTC. This sequence encodes CATTPGKNYEQYV.

Only one count was recorded for this clone. This chain uses TRBV11-2 with TRBJ2-7; 9 bases are a match to TRBD2. V was pared by 7 bases and J by 7 bases, with 14 bases of the junction left unmatched. The CDR3 totals 15 residues. CDR1 is SGHAT and CDR2 is FQNNGV in the germline V gene. CDR3 residues: CASKLAGSPLGEQYF. The CDR3 bases are TGTGCCAGCAAACTAGCGGGTAGCCCGCTGGGGGAGCAGTACTTC.